What follows describes a single T cell receptor (beta chain). The antigen remains unidentified. V was cut by 6 bases and J by 4 bases, with 16 bases left in between. Germline V gene sequence: CDR1 MNHNS, CDR2 SASEGT. This CDR3 region has 15 residues. This sample stems from a study of PD-1 blockade in classical Hodgkin lymphoma. Study observations and caveats: With CD4+ cells, TCR diversity rose significantly by C4D1, but not with CD8+ cells.

Some clones are missing from TCRdb's copy, which holds only in-frame ones; the method was immunoSEQ multiplex PCR. The data contain tens of thousands of clones, approximately 70% of them singletons. Patients all relapsed after autologous stem cell transplantation, and there was variation in brentuximab vedotin exposure. Under best response, outcomes were complete response, partial response or progressive disease. The clonotype comes from a human donor with classical Hodgkin lymphoma. Sequenced here: peripheral blood mononuclear cells (PBMCs), sampled at baseline. The rearrangement uses TRBV6-1 and TRBJ2-4, with D perhaps matching TRBD1 (5 bases). The CDR3 spells CASRYDLGLKNIQYF. CDR3 coding DNA: TGTGCCAGCAGGTATGACCTGGGGCTTAAAAACATTCAGTACTTC.